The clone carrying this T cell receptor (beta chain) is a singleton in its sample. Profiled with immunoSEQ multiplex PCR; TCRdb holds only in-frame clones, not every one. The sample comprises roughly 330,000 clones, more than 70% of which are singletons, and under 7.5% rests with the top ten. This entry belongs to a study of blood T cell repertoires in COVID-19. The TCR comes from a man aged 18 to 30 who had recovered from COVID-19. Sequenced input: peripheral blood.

CDR3 sequence: CASSVTGTGVLNYGYTF. CDR3 DNA: TGTGCCAGTAGTGTAACCGGGACAGGGGTCCTAAACTATGGCTACACCTTC. V and J are TRBV19 and TRBJ1-2; the match to TRBD1 covers 10 bases. The CDR3 has 17 residues. Germline V gene data show CDR1 as LNHDA and CDR2 as SQIVND (reference sequence). V lost 5 bases to trimming and J lost 2 bases; unmatched junction nucleotides: 11.